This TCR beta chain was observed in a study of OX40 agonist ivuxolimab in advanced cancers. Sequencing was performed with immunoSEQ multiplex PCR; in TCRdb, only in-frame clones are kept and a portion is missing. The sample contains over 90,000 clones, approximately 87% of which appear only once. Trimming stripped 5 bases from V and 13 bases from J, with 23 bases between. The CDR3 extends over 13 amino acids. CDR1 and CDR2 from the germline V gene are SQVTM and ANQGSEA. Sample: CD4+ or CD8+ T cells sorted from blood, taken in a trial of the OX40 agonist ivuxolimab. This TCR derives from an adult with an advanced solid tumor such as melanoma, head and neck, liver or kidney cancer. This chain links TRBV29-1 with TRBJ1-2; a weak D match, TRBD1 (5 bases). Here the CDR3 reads CSVFPRGQGGGTF. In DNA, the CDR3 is TGCAGCGTTTTCCCCCGGGGCCAAGGAGGAGGCACCTTC.